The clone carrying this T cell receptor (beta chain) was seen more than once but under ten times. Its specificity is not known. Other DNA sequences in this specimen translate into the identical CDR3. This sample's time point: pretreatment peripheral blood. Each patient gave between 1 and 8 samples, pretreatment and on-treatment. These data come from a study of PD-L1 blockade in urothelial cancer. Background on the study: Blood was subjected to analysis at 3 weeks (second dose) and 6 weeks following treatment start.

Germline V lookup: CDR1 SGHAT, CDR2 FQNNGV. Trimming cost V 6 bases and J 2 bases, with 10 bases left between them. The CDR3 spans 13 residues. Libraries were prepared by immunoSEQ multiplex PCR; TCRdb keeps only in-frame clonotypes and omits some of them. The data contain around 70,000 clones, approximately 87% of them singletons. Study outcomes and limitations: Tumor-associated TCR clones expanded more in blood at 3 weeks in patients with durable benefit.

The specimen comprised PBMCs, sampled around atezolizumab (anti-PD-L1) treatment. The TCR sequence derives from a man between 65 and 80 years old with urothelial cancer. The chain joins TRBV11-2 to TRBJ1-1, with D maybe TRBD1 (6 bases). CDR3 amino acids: CASSQQGNTEAFF. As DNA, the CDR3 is TGTGCCAGCAGTCAACAGGGAAACACTGAAGCTTTCTTT. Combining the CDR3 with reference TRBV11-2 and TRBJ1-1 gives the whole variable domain EAGVAQSPRYKIIEKRQSVAFWCNPISGHATLYWYQQILGQGPKLLIQFQNNGVVDDSQLPKDRFSAERLKGVDSTLKIQPAKLEDSAVYLCASSQQGNTEAFFGQGTRLTVV.